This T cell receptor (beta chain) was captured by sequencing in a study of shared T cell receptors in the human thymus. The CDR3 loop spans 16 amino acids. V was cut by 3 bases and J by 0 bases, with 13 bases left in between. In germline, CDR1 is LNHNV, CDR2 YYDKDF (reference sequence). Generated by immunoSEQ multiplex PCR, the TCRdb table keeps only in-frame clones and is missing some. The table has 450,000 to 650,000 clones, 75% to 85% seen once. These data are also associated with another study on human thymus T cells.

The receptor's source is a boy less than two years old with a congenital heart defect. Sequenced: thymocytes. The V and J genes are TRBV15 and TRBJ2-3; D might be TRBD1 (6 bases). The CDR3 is CATSSTDRPSTDTQYF. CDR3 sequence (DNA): TGTGCCACCAGCAGTACTGACAGGCCAAGCACAGATACGCAGTATTTT.